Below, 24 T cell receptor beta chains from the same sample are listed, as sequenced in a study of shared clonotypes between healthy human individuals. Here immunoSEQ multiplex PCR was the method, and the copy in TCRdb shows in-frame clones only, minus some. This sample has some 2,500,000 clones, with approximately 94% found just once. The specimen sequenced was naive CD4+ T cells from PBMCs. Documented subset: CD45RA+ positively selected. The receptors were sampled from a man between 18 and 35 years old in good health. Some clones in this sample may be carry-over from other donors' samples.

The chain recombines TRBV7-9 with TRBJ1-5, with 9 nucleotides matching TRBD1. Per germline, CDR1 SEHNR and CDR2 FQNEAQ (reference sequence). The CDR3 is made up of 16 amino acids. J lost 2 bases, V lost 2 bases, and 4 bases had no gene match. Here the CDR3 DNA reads TGTGCCAGCAGCTTAAACAGGGGGCCTGGCAATCAGCCCCAGCATTTT. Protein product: CASSLNRGPGNQPQHF.

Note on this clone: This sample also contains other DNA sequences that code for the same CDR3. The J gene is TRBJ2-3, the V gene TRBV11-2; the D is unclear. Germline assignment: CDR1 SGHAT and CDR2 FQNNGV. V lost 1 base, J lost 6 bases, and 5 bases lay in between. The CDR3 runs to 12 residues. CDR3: CASSLVRDTQYF. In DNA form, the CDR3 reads TGTGCCAGCAGCTTAGTGCGGGATACGCAGTATTTT.

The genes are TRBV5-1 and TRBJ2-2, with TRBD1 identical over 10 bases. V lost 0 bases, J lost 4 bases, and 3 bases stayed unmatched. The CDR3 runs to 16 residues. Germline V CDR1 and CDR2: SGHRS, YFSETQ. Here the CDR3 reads CASSLVWTGGTGELFF. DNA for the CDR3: TGCGCCAGCAGCTTGGTATGGACAGGGGGCACCGGGGAGCTGTTTTTT.

For the CDR3, the DNA is TGTGCCAGCTCACTGCAGGAGTATGAAGCTTTCTTT. Amino acids: CASSLQEYEAFF. The gene calls are TRBV18 and TRBJ1-1, with no clear D. Germline CDR1 KGHSH, CDR2 LQKENI. The CDR3 is 12 residues long. The V end lost 4 bases, the J end lost 7 bases, and 10 bases lay between the germline ends.

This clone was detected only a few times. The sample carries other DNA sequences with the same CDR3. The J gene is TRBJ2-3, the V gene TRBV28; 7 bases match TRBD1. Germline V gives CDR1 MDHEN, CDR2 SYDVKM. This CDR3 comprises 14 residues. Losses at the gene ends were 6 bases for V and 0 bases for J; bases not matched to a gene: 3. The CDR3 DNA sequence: TGTGCCAGCAGCCCGGGACAGAGCACAGATACGCAGTATTTT. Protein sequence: CASSPGQSTDTQYF.

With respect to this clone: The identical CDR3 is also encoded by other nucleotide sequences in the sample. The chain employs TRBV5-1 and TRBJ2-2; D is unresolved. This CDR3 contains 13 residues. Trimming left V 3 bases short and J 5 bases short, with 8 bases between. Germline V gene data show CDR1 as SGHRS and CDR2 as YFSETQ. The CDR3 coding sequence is TGCGCCAGCAGCTCAACAGTTACCGGGGAGCTGTTTTTT. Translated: CASSSTVTGELFF.

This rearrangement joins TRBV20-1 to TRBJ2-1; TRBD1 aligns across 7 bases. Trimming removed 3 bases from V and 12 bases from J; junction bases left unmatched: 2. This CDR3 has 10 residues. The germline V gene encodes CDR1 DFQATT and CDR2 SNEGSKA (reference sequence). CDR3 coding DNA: TGCAGTGCTAGGGACAGGAGGCAGTTCTTC. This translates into CSARDRRQFF.

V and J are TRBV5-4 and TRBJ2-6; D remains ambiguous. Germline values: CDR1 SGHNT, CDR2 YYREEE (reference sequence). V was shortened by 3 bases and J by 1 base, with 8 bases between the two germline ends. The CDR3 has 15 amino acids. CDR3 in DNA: TGTGCCAGCAGCTCCGTCCCATCTGGGGCCAACGTCCTGACTTTC. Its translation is CASSSVPSGANVLTF.

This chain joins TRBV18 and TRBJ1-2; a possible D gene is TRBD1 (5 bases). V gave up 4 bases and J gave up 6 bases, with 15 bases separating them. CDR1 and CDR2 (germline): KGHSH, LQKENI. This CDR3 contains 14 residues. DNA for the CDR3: TGTGCCAGCTCACGGGGACGGGGGATGGATGGCTACACCTTC. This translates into CASSRGRGMDGYTF.

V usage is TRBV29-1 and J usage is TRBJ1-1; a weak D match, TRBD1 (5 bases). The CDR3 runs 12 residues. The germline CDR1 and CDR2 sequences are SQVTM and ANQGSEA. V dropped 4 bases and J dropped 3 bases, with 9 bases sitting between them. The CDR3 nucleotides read TGCAGCGTTGTTCGGGGGGACACTGAAGCTTTCTTT. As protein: CSVVRGDTEAFF.

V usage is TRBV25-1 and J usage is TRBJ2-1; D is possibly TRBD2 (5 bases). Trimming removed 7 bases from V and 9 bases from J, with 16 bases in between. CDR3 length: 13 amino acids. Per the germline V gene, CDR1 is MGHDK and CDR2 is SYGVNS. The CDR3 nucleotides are TGTGCCAGCACCTCTAGGAACGGAGGTGAGCAGTTCTTC. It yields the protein CASTSRNGGEQFF.

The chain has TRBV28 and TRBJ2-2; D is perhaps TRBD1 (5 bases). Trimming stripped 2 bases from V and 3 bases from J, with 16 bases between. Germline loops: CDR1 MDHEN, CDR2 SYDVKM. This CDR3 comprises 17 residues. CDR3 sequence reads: CASSLGAITWYTGELFF. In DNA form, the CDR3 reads TGTGCCAGCAGTTTAGGGGCCATAACTTGGTACACCGGGGAGCTGTTTTTT.

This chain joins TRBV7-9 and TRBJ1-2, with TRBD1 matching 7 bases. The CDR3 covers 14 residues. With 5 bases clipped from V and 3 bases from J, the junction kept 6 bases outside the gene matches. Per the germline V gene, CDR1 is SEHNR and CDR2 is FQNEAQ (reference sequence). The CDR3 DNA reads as TGTGCCAGCAGCCCTAAAGGGACAGACTATGGCTACACCTTC. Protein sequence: CASSPKGTDYGYTF.

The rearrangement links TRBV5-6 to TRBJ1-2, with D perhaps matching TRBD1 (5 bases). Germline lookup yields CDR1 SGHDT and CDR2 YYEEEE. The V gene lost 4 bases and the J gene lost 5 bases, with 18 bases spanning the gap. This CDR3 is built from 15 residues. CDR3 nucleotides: TGTGCCAGCAGCCCGGGGTCCCACCCAGGGTATGGCTACACCTTC. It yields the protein CASSPGSHPGYGYTF.

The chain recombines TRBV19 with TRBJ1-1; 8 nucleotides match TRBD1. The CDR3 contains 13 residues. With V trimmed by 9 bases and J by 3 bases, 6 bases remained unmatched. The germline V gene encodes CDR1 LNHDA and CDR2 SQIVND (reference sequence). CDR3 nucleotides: TGTGCCAGCAGACAGGGGCCGGACACTGAAGCTTTCTTT. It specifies CASRQGPDTEAFF.

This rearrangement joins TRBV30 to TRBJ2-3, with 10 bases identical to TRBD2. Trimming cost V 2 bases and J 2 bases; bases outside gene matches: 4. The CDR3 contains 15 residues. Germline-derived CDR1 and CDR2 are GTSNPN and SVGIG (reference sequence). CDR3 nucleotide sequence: TGTGCCTGGAGTTACGGACTAGCGGTCACAGATACGCAGTATTTT. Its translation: CAWSYGLAVTDTQYF. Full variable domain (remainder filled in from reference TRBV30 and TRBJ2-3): SQTIHQWPATLVQPVGSPLSLECTVEGTSNPNLYWYRQAAGRGLQLLFYSVGIGQISSEVPQNLSASRPQDRQFILSSKKLLLSDSGFYLCAWSYGLAVTDTQYFGPGTRLTVL.

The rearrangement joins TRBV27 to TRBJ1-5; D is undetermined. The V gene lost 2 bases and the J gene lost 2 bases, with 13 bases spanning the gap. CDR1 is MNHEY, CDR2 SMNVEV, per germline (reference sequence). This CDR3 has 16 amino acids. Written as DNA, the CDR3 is TGTGCCAGCAGTTTAAGGGCCAACCCGGGCAATCAGCCCCAGCATTTT. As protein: CASSLRANPGNQPQHF.

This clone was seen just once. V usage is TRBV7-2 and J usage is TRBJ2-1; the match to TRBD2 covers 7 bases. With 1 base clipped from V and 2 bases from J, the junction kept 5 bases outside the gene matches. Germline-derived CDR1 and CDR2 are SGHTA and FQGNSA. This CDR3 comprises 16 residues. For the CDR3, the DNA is TGTGCCAGCAGCTTAGTCCCTAGCGGTCCCTACAATGAGCAGTTCTTC. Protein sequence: CASSLVPSGPYNEQFF.

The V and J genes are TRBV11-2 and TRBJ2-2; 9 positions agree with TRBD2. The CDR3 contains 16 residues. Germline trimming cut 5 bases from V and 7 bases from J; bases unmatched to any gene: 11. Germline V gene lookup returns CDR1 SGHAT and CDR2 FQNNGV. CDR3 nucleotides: TGTGCCAGCAGCGAATTCAATAGCGGGAGTGGCGGGGAGCTGTTTTTT. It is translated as CASSEFNSGSGGELFF.

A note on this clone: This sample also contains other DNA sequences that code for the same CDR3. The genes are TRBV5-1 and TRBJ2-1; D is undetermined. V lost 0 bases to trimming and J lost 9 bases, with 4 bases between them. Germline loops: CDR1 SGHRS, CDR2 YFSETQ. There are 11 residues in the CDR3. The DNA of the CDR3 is TGCGCCAGCAGCTTGGCCAGTGAGCAGTTCTTC. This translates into CASSLASEQFF.

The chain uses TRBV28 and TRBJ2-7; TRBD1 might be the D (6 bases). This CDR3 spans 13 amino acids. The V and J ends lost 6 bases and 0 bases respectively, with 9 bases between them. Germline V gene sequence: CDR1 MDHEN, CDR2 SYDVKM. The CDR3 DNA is TGTGCCAGCAGGGGGGCCCCCTCCTACGAGCAGTACTTC. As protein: CASRGAPSYEQYF. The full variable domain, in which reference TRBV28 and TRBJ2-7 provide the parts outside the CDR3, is DVKVTQSSRYLVKRTGEKVFLECVQDMDHENMFWYRQDPGLGLRLIYFSYDVKMKEKGDIPEGYSVSREKKERFSLILESASTNQTSMYLCASRGAPSYEQYFGPGTRLTVT.

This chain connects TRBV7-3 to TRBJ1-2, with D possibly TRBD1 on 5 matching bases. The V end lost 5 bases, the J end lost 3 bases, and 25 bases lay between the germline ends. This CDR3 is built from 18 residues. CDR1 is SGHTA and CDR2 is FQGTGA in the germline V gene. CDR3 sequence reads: CASSPAIGAAIGYYGYTF. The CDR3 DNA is TGTGCCAGCAGCCCCGCCATCGGGGCCGCAATTGGATACTATGGCTACACCTTC.

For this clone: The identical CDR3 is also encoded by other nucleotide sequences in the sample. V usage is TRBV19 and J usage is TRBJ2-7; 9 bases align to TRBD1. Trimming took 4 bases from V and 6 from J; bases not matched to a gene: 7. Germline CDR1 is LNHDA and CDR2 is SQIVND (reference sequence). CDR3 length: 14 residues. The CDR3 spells CASSTGQGLGEQYF. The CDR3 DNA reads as TGTGCCAGTAGTACAGGACAGGGGCTGGGCGAGCAGTACTTC.

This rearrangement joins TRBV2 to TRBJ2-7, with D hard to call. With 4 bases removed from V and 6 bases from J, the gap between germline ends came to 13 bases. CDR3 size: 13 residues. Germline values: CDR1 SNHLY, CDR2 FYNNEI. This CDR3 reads CASSGVDTGEQYF. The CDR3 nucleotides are TGTGCCAGCAGTGGTGTAGATACGGGCGAGCAGTACTTC.